What follows are 2 T cell receptor beta chains derived from one specimen sequenced in a study of T cell changes during pregnancy in multiple sclerosis. Measured with immunoSEQ multiplex PCR; TCRdb has only the in-frame clones, and not every one. Of more than 80,000 clones listed, roughly nine tenths are singletons. The material sequenced was PBMCs, taken in the first trimester of pregnancy. The receptors stem from a female donor in good health, serving as a control in a pregnancy study. Some clones in this sample may be carry-over from other donors' samples.

The genes are TRBV29-1 and TRBJ2-2; 14 nucleotides line up with TRBD2. The V gene's germline CDR1 is SQVTM and CDR2 ANQGSEA. The CDR3 loop spans 16 amino acids. The V and J ends lost 1 base and 7 bases, in that order; junction bases with no gene match: 5. CDR3 coding DNA: TGCAGCGTTGAAGGGGGACTAGCGGGAGTTAACGGGGAGCTGTTTTTT. It codes for CSVEGGLAGVNGELFF.

This clone was picked up one time. The chain employs TRBV25-1 and TRBJ2-3; 9 positions match TRBD2. The CDR3 runs 16 residues. Germline V gene lookup returns CDR1 MGHDK and CDR2 SYGVNS. V lost 1 base and J lost 4; bases outside the gene matches: 6. CDR3 protein: CASSESSSGRPDTQYF. The CDR3 DNA follows: TGTGCCAGCAGTGAATCGAGTAGCGGGAGACCAGATACGCAGTATTTT.